This entry is about one T cell receptor (beta chain). The sample belongs to a study of blood T cell repertoires in COVID-19. Study overall: Acute and convalescent COVID-19 samples came from the United States, Italy and Spain. T cells, B-cell-depleted T cells, or PBMCs provided the cDNA or gDNA that served as material.

With 1 base removed from V and 5 bases from J, the gap between germline ends came to 14 bases. The CDR3 length is 15 residues. Germline V gene sequence: CDR1 SGHTA, CDR2 FQGNSA. Original handling: Amplified reference gene primers provided the basis for estimating nucleated cell counts. Sequenced by immunoSEQ multiplex PCR; TCRdb stores in-frame clones only, minus some. V and J calls and clone size come straight from that table; D and trimming were deduced from the DNA. The table includes about 200,000 clones, roughly 85% detected once. Material: peripheral blood. The sequence came from a woman aged 80 or older with acute or convalescent COVID-19. V is TRBV7-2 and J is TRBJ2-5; tentatively, D is TRBD2 (5 bases). Here the CDR3 reads CASSLGGSYGETQYF. The CDR3 region has the DNA TGTGCCAGCAGCTTAGGTGGGAGCTATGGGGAGACCCAGTACTTC. Based on the CDR3 plus reference TRBV7-2 and TRBJ2-5, the full variable domain is GAGVSQSPSNKVTEKGKDVELRCDPISGHTALYWYRQSLGQGLEFLIYFQGNSAPDKSGLPSDRFSAERTGGSVSTLTIQRTQQEDSAVYLCASSLGGSYGETQYFGPGTRLLVL.